The next 30 T cell receptor beta chains were all read from a single sample in a study of blood T cell repertoires in COVID-19. The assay was immunoSEQ multiplex PCR, and TCRdb's table has in-frame clones only and misses some. This sample has about 250,000 clones, with around nine tenths found just once. The sequencing input was peripheral blood. All receptors come from a woman between 55 and 75 years old who had recovered from COVID-19.

V usage is TRBV24-1 and J usage is TRBJ1-1, with D perhaps TRBD1 (6 bases). CDR3 length equals 13 residues. The germline V gene encodes CDR1 KGHDR and CDR2 SFDVKD. V gave up 11 bases and J gave up 5 bases, with 17 bases separating them. The CDR3 loop reads CASRGGGRTEAFF. The DNA of the CDR3 is TGTGCCAGCAGGGGCGGGGGGCGGACTGAAGCTTTCTTT.

This clone was detected only once. J is TRBJ2-1 and V is TRBV2, with D tentatively TRBD2 (7 bases). The CDR3 loop spans 18 amino acids. Trimming left V 2 bases short and J 7 bases short, with 24 bases between. The germline V gene has CDR1 SNHLY and CDR2 FYNNEI. CDR3 DNA sequence: TGTGCCAGCAGTGAAAGGGGGGGTCTCGGGCCCCCAGGAAATGAGCAGTTCTTC. Encoded protein: CASSERGGLGPPGNEQFF.

The rearrangement joins TRBV7-3 to TRBJ2-3; 7 bases map to TRBD2. Trimming cost V 2 bases and J 4 bases; bases outside gene matches: 9. The CDR3 runs 16 residues. The V gene's germline CDR1 is SGHTA and CDR2 FQGTGA. The CDR3 is CASSLSASGGADTQYF. The DNA of the CDR3 is TGTGCCAGCAGCTTATCGGCTAGCGGTGGTGCAGATACGCAGTATTTT.

The chain recombines TRBV5-4 with TRBJ2-5; the match to TRBD2 covers 7 bases. Germline lookup yields CDR1 SGHNT and CDR2 YYREEE (reference sequence). Trimming at V came to 4 bases and at J to 1 base, leaving 4 bases not matched to a gene. The CDR3 runs 14 residues. CDR3 amino acids: CASSPGGTQETQYF. CDR3 sequence (DNA): TGTGCCAGCAGCCCCGGGGGGACCCAAGAGACCCAGTACTTC.

The genes are TRBV19 and TRBJ1-2, with D possibly matching TRBD1 (5 bases). CDR3 size: 14 residues. V lost 5 bases, J lost 6 bases, and 16 bases lay in between. Germline lookup yields CDR1 LNHDA and CDR2 SQIVND (reference sequence). The CDR3 region is CASSESTVVNGYTF. The CDR3 coding sequence is TGTGCCAGTAGTGAGTCGACAGTTGTTAATGGCTACACCTTC.

The chain has TRBV7-9 and TRBJ2-5; weak D call: TRBD2 (5 bases). CDR3 size: 14 residues. The germline V gene has CDR1 SEHNR and CDR2 FQNEAQ (reference sequence). V gave up 4 bases and J gave up 2 bases, with 11 bases separating them. The CDR3 is CASSSQSGQETQYF. Written as DNA, the CDR3 is TGTGCCAGCAGCTCCCAGTCGGGGCAAGAGACCCAGTACTTC.

V gene TRBV9 combines with J gene TRBJ2-7, with 10 bases aligning to TRBD2. The CDR3 sequence is 15 residues long. Germline-derived CDR1 and CDR2 are SGDLS and YYNGEE. V gave up 4 bases and J gave up 6 bases; unmatched junction bases: 10. CDR3 DNA: TGTGCCAGCAGCCCCGGGACTAGCGATAAGGGCGAGCAGTACTTC. This codes for CASSPGTSDKGEQYF.

The genes are TRBV7-2 and TRBJ2-7; TRBD2 aligns across 9 bases. The CDR3 has 15 residues. Germline-derived CDR1 and CDR2 are SGHTA and FQGNSA. With 5 bases clipped from V and 6 bases from J, the junction kept 11 bases outside the gene matches. In DNA, the CDR3 is TGTGCCAGCAGCCTTGATGGGGCGGGGGGGCGCGAGCAGTACTTC. It encodes CASSLDGAGGREQYF.

CDR3 in DNA: TGTGCCAGCAGCTTAATGCCCAGCTCCTACGAGCAGTACTTC. Translation gives CASSLMPSSYEQYF. The chain links TRBV7-8 to TRBJ2-7; unclear D gene. CDR3 length: 14 amino acids. Between the trimmed V and J ends, which lost 2 bases and 0 bases, there was a span of 8 bases. Germline V gene sequence: CDR1 SGHVS, CDR2 FQNEAQ.

This sequence joins TRBV5-1 and TRBJ1-2; tentatively, D is TRBD1 (5 bases). The CDR3 spans 15 residues. V lost 4 bases and J lost 4, with 17 bases in between. CDR1 and CDR2 from the germline V gene are SGHRS and YFSETQ. The CDR3 loop is CASSPGDRLLYGYTF. CDR3 bases: TGCGCCAGCAGCCCGGGGGACCGTTTACTCTATGGCTACACCTTC.

The CDR3 sequence: CASSLQRQEANEKLFF. Written as DNA, the CDR3 is TGCGCCAGCAGCTTACAGCGGCAGGAGGCTAATGAAAAACTGTTTTTT. This chain uses TRBV5-1 with TRBJ1-4; the D is unclear. The V gene's germline CDR1 is SGHRS and CDR2 YFSETQ. Trimming pared 2 bases from V and 3 bases from J, leaving 14 bases between. The CDR3 is 16 residues long.

The rearrangement uses TRBV7-9 and TRBJ2-6; TRBD2 matches 13 bases. CDR1 SEHNR and CDR2 FQNEAQ come from the germline V gene (reference sequence). CDR3 length: 19 amino acids. V gave up 5 bases and J gave up 0 bases; unmatched junction bases: 7. The CDR3 region is CASSPWTSGGPSGANVLTF. CDR3 bases: TGTGCCAGCAGCCCTTGGACTAGCGGGGGACCCTCTGGGGCCAACGTCCTGACTTTC.

As for this clone: The same CDR3 is also encoded by other DNA sequences in this sample. This chain joins TRBV19 and TRBJ1-4, with 8 nucleotides matching TRBD1. The CDR3 totals 13 residues. The germline CDR1 and CDR2 sequences are LNHDA and SQIVND (reference sequence). The V and J ends lost 5 bases and 4 bases, in that order; junction bases with no gene match: 0. In DNA, the CDR3 is TGTGCCAGTAGTGGACAGGGTAATGAAAAACTGTTTTTT. The encoded protein is CASSGQGNEKLFF.

Points on this clone: The same CDR3 can be traced to other DNA sequences in this sample. This rearrangement joins TRBV2 to TRBJ1-2; TRBD1 matches at 7 bases. CDR1 is SNHLY, CDR2 FYNNEI, per germline. This CDR3 has 14 amino acids. V lost 2 bases to trimming and J lost 2 bases; unmatched junction nucleotides: 2. Here the CDR3 reads CASSERQGNYGYTF. Here the CDR3 DNA reads TGTGCCAGCAGTGAAAGACAGGGAAACTATGGCTACACCTTC. Complete variable domain (other parts from reference TRBV2 and TRBJ1-2): EPEVTQTPSHQVTQMGQEVILRCVPISNHLYFYWYRQILGQKVEFLVSFYNNEISEKSEIFDDQFSVERPDGSNFTLKIRSTKLEDSAMYFCASSERQGNYGYTFGSGTRLTVV.

The rearrangement links TRBV27 to TRBJ2-3, with D perhaps matching TRBD1 (6 bases). Trimming took 4 bases from V and 4 from J, leaving 6 bases between them. Germline CDR1 and CDR2: MNHEY and SMNVEV (reference sequence). This CDR3 region has 12 residues. This chain's CDR3 is CASSYRADTQYF. The CDR3 coding sequence is TGTGCCAGCAGTTACAGGGCAGATACGCAGTATTTT.

The gene calls are TRBV19 and TRBJ2-7; tentative D call: TRBD2 (6 bases). Looked up from germline, CDR1 is LNHDA and CDR2 is SQIVND (reference sequence). V gave up 3 bases and J gave up 2 bases, with 14 bases separating them. The CDR3 consists of 15 residues. CDR3 in amino acids: CASSIGRPSPYEQYF. The CDR3 DNA sequence: TGTGCCAGTAGTATTGGGAGGCCCAGCCCCTACGAGCAGTACTTC. The complete variable domain, with remaining parts taken from reference TRBV19 and TRBJ2-7, reads DGGITQSPKYLFRKEGQNVTLSCEQNLNHDAMYWYRQDPGQGLRLIYYSQIVNDFQKGDIAEGYSVSREKKESFPLTVTSAQKNPTAFYLCASSIGRPSPYEQYFGPGTRLTVT.

This clone was observed once. The genes are TRBV5-1 and TRBJ2-2; TRBD1 matches at 7 bases. Germline-derived CDR1 and CDR2 are SGHRS and YFSETQ. The CDR3 is made up of 15 amino acids. V dropped 4 bases and J dropped 1; count of bases not matched to a gene: 4. The CDR3 protein is CASSRNRGNTGELFF. CDR3 in DNA: TGCGCCAGCAGCCGCAACAGGGGGAACACCGGGGAGCTGTTTTTT.

The V call is TRBV12-3 or TRBV12-4, the J call TRBJ1-1; D might be TRBD1 (6 bases). This CDR3 region has 13 residues. V lost 6 bases to trimming and J lost 8 bases, with 16 bases between them. CDR3 bases: TGTGCCAGCAGCCCAGGTTCTACAGGGGAAGCTTTCTTT. Its translation: CASSPGSTGEAFF.

This clone was counted only a few times. V and J are TRBV18 and TRBJ1-5, with D perhaps matching TRBD1 (5 bases). The CDR3 contains 18 residues. V was cut by 3 bases and J by 0 bases, with 18 bases left in between. Germline values: CDR1 KGHSH, CDR2 LQKENI. Here the CDR3 DNA reads TGTGCCAGCTCACCCTCAATCGAAGACAGCTATAGCAATCAGCCCCAGCATTTT. It is translated as CASSPSIEDSYSNQPQHF.

The genes are TRBV30 and TRBJ1-1; maybe TRBD1 (6 bases). The germline V and J ends were trimmed by 2 bases and 6 bases, with 13 bases remaining between them. The germline V gene has CDR1 GTSNPN and CDR2 SVGIG (reference sequence). This CDR3 contains 13 residues. The CDR3 protein is CAWSRAGVSEAFF. Here the CDR3 DNA reads TGTGCCTGGAGTCGGGCAGGGGTGTCTGAAGCTTTCTTT.

J is TRBJ2-5 and V is TRBV29-1; the match to TRBD1 covers 11 bases. V gave up 7 bases and J gave up 8 bases; unmatched junction bases: 9. The CDR3 spans 13 residues. Germline CDR1 is SQVTM and CDR2 is ANQGSEA. The CDR3 DNA sequence: TGCAGCGCCCGAGGACAGGGGGCAGTCACCCAGTACTTC. This translates into CSARGQGAVTQYF.

The CDR3 DNA reads TGTGCCAGCAGTTCATATGGACAGGGAGGTGAGACCCAGTACTTC. This sequence encodes CASSSYGQGGETQYF. The chain employs TRBV28 and TRBJ2-5; 8 nucleotides agree with TRBD1. The V gene end was trimmed by 4 bases and the J gene end by 5 bases; junction bases not matched to a gene: 9. The CDR3 is 15 amino acids. Per germline, CDR1 MDHEN and CDR2 SYDVKM.

The CDR3 loop is CASNGRQGASYEQYF. DNA for the CDR3: TGTGCCAGCAACGGGAGGCAGGGGGCTTCCTACGAGCAGTACTTC. The chain uses TRBV28 and TRBJ2-7; D may be TRBD1 (8 bases). CDR3 size: 15 residues. CDR1 MDHEN and CDR2 SYDVKM come from the germline V gene. Trimming took 7 bases from V and 1 from J, leaving 17 bases between them.

The rearrangement links TRBV6-5 to TRBJ1-2, with 10 bases matching TRBD1. Germline CDR1 MNHEY, CDR2 SVGAGI. J gave up 5 bases and V 9 bases, and 9 bases lay outside the gene matches. This CDR3 region has 14 residues. CDR3 DNA sequence: TGTGCCAGTCAGACGGACAGGGGGTTATATGGCTACACCTTC. This codes for CASQTDRGLYGYTF.

This clone was seen once. This chain connects TRBV4-1 to TRBJ2-6; 7 bases match TRBD1. Germline trimming cut 2 bases from V and 1 base from J; bases unmatched to any gene: 5. The length of the CDR3 is 17 residues. CDR1 MGHRA and CDR2 YSYEKL come from the germline V gene. The CDR3 is CASSQLTGESGANVLTF. The CDR3 nucleotides read TGCGCCAGCAGCCAACTTACAGGGGAGTCTGGGGCCAACGTCCTGACTTTC.

This clone was detected only once. The V call is TRBV2, the J call TRBJ2-3, with TRBD2 identical over 10 bases. V lost 5 bases to trimming and J lost 0 bases; unmatched junction nucleotides: 8. Germline-derived CDR1 and CDR2 are SNHLY and FYNNEI. This CDR3 contains 17 residues. CDR3 in DNA: TGTGCCAGCAGTAGCCGAGTAGCGGGGGGTAGCACAGATACGCAGTATTTT. Protein product: CASSSRVAGGSTDTQYF.

The chain links TRBV5-1 to TRBJ1-3, with 7 positions matching TRBD1. Germline V gene sequence: CDR1 SGHRS, CDR2 YFSETQ. Trimming removed 0 bases from V and 3 bases from J; junction bases left unmatched: 3. The CDR3 has 15 residues. CDR3 amino acids: CASSLVQGDGNTIYF. DNA of the CDR3: TGCGCCAGCAGCTTGGTGCAGGGGGATGGAAACACCATATATTTT.

The chain recombines TRBV6-5 with TRBJ1-1; 9 bases line up with TRBD1. Germline lookup yields CDR1 MNHEY and CDR2 SVGAGI. V was clipped by 4 bases and J by 1 base; unmatched bases: 4. The CDR3 runs 15 residues. CDR3 residues: CASSFLDRGNTEAFF. In DNA form, the CDR3 reads TGTGCCAGCAGTTTTCTGGACAGGGGGAACACTGAAGCTTTCTTT.

V is TRBV28 and J is TRBJ2-5; 9 bases agree with TRBD1. Germline CDR1 and CDR2: MDHEN and SYDVKM. This CDR3 has 14 residues. After removal of 3 bases from V and 5 bases from J, the junction contained 4 bases not matched to a gene. CDR3 region: CASSLGTGLETQYF. In DNA form, the CDR3 reads TGTGCCAGCAGTTTGGGGACAGGGTTGGAGACCCAGTACTTC. Based on the CDR3 plus reference TRBV28 and TRBJ2-5, the full variable domain is DVKVTQSSRYLVKRTGEKVFLECVQDMDHENMFWYRQDPGLGLRLIYFSYDVKMKEKGDIPEGYSVSREKKERFSLILESASTNQTSMYLCASSLGTGLETQYFGPGTRLLVL.

The V call is TRBV5-1, the J call TRBJ2-6; 8 nucleotides line up with TRBD1. CDR1 and CDR2 from the germline V gene are SGHRS and YFSETQ. V trimming: 4 bases; J trimming: 0 bases; junction bases outside the gene matches: 9. The CDR3 totals 18 residues. As DNA, the CDR3 is TGCGCCAGCAGCGTGCTCAGGGGGCTTGACTCTGGGGCCAACGTCCTGACTTTC. Translation: CASSVLRGLDSGANVLTF.